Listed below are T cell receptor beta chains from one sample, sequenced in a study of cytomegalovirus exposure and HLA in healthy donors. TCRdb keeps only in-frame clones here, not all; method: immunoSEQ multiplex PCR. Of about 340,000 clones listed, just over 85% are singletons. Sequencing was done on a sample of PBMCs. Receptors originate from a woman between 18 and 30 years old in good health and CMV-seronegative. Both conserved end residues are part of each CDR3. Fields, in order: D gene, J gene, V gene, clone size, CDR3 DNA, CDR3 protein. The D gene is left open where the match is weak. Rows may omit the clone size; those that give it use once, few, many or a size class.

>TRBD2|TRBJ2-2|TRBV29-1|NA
TGCAGCGTTGAAGAAGTAGCGGGAGCCACCGGGGAGCTGTTTTTT
CSVEEVAGATGELFF
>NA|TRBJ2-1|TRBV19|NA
TGTGCCAGTAGTCCTCCCCCCACAGGATACAATGAGCAGTTCTTC
CASSPPPTGYNEQFF
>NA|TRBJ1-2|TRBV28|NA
TGTGCCAGCCAGCGGGTCAGCTATGGCTACACCTTC
CASQRVSYGYTF
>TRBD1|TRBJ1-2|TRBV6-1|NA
TGTGCCAGCAGAAGGGACAGGGGATATGGCTACACCTTC
CASRRDRGYGYTF
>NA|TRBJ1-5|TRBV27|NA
TGTGCCAGCAGTACATACAGGGATAATCAGCCCCAGCATTTT
CASSTYRDNQPQHF
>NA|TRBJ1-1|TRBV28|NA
TGTGCCAGCACCGAACAGGGCCGGGACACTGAAGCTTTCTTT
CASTEQGRDTEAFF
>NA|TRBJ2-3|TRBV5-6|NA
TGTGCCAGCAGCTGGACACGTTTAGATACGCAGTATTTT
CASSWTRLDTQYF
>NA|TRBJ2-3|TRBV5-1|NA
TGCGCCAGCAGCCCCGGACTCGGCACAGATACGCAGTATTTT
CASSPGLGTDTQYF
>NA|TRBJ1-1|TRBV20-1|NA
TGCAGTAGCTCCTTGAACACTGAAGCTTTCTTT
CSSSLNTEAFF
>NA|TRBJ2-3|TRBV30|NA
TGTGCCTGGGGTAGCGACACAGATACGCAGTATTTT
CAWGSDTDTQYF
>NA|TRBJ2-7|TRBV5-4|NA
TGTGCCAGCAGCTTGGACTCAAGAAGGGGTGAGCAGTACTTC
CASSLDSRRGEQYF
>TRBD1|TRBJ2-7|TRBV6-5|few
TGTGCCAGCAGTTACTCGGACAGGGGCAACTACGAGCAGTACTTC
CASSYSDRGNYEQYF
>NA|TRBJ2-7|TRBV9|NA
TGTGCCAGCAGCGTAGGGCAGGGTAGGAACGAGCAGTACTTC
CASSVGQGRNEQYF
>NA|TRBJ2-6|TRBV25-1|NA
TGTGCCAGCACCGGGGGTAAGAGGACAGGGGCCAACGTCCTGACTTTC
CASTGGKRTGANVLTF
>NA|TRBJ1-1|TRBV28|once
TGTGCCAGCGTTCCTCCAACGACAGCCACTGAAGCTTTCTTT
CASVPPTTATEAFF
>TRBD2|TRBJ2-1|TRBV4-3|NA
TGCGCCAGCAGCCAAGAAAGCCCGGGACTAGCGGCCAGCTCCTACAATGAGCAGTTCTTC
CASSQESPGLAASSYNEQFF
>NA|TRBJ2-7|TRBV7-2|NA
TGTGCCAGCAGCTTAGAATCTGGGAGCTCCTACGAGCAGTACTTC
CASSLESGSSYEQYF
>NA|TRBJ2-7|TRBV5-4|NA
TGTGCCAGCAGCTTGGATGACACCTCCTACGAGCAGTACTTC
CASSLDDTSYEQYF
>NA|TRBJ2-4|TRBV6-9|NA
TGTGCCAGCAGTTATCGTCAGGCGCTATCGTTCATAGCCAAAAACATTCAGTACTTC
CASSYRQALSFIAKNIQYF
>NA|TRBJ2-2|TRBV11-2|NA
TGTGCCAGCAGCTTAGATCCAGTCAACACCGGGGAGCTGTTTTTT
CASSLDPVNTGELFF
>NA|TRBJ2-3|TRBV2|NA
TGTGCCAGCAAGACGGGTAGCTTACCGGGGGATACGCAGTATTTT
CASKTGSLPGDTQYF
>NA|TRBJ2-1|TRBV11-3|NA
TGTGCCAGCAGCCCAATGGACAGCTACAATGAGCAGTTCTTC
CASSPMDSYNEQFF
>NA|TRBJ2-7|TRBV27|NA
TGTGCCAGCAGTGATTCGCGGGCATACGAGCAGTACTTC
CASSDSRAYEQYF
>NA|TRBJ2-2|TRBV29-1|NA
TGCAGCGTTGACCCCGGCACCGGGGAGCTGTTTTTT
CSVDPGTGELFF
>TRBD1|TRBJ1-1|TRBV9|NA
TGTGCCAGCACTGGACAGGGGGACACTGAAGCTTTCTTT
CASTGQGDTEAFF
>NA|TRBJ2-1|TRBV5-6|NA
TGTGCCAGCAGCTTGACTGACAATGAGCAGTTCTTC
CASSLTDNEQFF
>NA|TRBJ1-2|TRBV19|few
TGTGCCAGTACCCAGGGAGGGGTGCCCTATGGCTACACCTTC
CASTQGGVPYGYTF
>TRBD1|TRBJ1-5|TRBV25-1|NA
TGTGCCAGCAGTGGGACAGGATCGAGCAATCAGCCCCAGCATTTT
CASSGTGSSNQPQHF
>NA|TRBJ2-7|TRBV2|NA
TGTGCCAGCAGAGTCTCGACGAGGGGGGAGCAGTACTTC
CASRVSTRGEQYF
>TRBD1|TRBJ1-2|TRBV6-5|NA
TGTGCCAGCAGTTACGCTGGGACAGCTAACTATGGCTACACCTTC
CASSYAGTANYGYTF
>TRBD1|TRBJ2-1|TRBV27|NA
TGTGCCAGCAGTTCAGGGGGACCCTACAATGAGCAGTTCTTC
CASSSGGPYNEQFF
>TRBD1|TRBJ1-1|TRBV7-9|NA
TGTGCCAGCAGCTCGACAGGGTTACGGAGTTTGAACACTGAAGCTTTCTTT
CASSSTGLRSLNTEAFF
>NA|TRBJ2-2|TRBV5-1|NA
TGCGCCAGCAGCCCAACCGGCGGAGGCACCGGGGAGCTGTTTTTT
CASSPTGGGTGELFF
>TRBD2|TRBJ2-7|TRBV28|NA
TGTGCCAGCAGTTTGAGCGGGAGCTCTATCTACGAGCAGTACTTC
CASSLSGSSIYEQYF
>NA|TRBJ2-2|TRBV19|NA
TGTGCCAGTAGTATACAGGCTACCAACACCGGGGAGCTGTTTTTT
CASSIQATNTGELFF
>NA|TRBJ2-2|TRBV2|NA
TGTGCCAGCAACAGGGTCGCGAACACCGGGGAGCTGTTTTTT
CASNRVANTGELFF
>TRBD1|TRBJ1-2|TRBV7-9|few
TGTGCCAGCAGCCGACAGGGGATCGGCGGCTACACCTTC
CASSRQGIGGYTF
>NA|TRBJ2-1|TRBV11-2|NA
TGTGCCAGCAGCATTGTAGGCGGGGTGGACAATGAGCAGTTCTTC
CASSIVGGVDNEQFF
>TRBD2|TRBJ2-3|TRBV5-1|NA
TGCGCCAGCAGCTCCCGTGGTGGGGGACTAGTCCTAGATACGCAGTATTTT
CASSSRGGGLVLDTQYF
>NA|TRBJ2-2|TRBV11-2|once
TGTGCCAGCAGCTTAGACAGGGTGAACACCGGGGAGCTGTTTTTT
CASSLDRVNTGELFF
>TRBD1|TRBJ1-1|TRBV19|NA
TGTGCCAGTAGCAGGGACAGGGAAGGCACTGAAGCTTTCTTT
CASSRDREGTEAFF
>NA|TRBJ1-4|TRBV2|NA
TGTGCCAGCAGAGAACAGGCCGCAGGTGAAAAACTGTTTTTT
CASREQAAGEKLFF
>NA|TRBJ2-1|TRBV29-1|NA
TGCAGCGTACAGGGTCAGAGCTACAATGAGCAGTTCTTC
CSVQGQSYNEQFF
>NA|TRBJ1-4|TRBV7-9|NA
TGTGCCAGCAGCGCAGGGGTCACCGATGAAAAACTGTTTTTT
CASSAGVTDEKLFF
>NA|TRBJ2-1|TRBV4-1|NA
TGCGCCAGCAGCCAGGTAACAGGTCCCCCCCAATACAATGAGCAGTTCTTC
CASSQVTGPPQYNEQFF
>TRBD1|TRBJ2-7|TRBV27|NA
TGTGCCAGCAGTGCAGGGACAGCAAATCAATACGAGCAGTACTTC
CASSAGTANQYEQYF
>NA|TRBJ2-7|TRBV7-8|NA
TGTGCCAGCAGCCCCGGAGCCGCGGGGAACTCCTACGAGCAGTACTTC
CASSPGAAGNSYEQYF
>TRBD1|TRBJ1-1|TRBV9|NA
TGTGCCAGCAGCGTAGGGTTGACAGGGGGCGAGACTGAAGCTTTCTTT
CASSVGLTGGETEAFF
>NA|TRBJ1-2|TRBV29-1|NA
TGCAGCGTACCGGGACACCGCGGAGTCGGCTACACCTTC
CSVPGHRGVGYTF